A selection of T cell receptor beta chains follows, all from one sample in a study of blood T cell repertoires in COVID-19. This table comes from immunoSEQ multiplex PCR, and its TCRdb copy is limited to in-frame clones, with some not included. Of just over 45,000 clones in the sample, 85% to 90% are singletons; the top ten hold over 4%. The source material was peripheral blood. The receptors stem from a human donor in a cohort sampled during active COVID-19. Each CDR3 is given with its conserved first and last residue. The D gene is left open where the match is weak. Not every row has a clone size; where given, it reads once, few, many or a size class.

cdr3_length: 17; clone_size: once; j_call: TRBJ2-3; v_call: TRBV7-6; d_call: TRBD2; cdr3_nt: TGTGCCAGCAGCTTAGCTGGGCTAGCGGTGAGAACAGATACGCAGTATTTT; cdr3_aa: CASSLAGLAVRTDTQYF
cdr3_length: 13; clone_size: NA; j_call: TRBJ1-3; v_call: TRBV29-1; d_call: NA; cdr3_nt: TGCAGCGCTCTCTCGAGAGATGGAAACACCATATATTTT; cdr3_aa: CSALSRDGNTIYF
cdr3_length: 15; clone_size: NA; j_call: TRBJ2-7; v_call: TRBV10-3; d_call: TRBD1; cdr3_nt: TGTGCCATCAGTGAGTCGACAGGGGGGGGCTACGAGCAGTACTTC; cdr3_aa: CAISESTGGGYEQYF
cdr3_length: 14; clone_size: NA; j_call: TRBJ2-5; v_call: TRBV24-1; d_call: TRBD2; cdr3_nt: TGTGCCACCAGGTCTAGCGGGGCTGGGGAGACCCAGTACTTC; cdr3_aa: CATRSSGAGETQYF
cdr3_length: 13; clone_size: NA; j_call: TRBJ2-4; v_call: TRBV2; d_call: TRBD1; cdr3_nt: TGTGCCAGCAGTTGGACAGGGGTGGACATTCAGTACTTC; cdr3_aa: CASSWTGVDIQYF
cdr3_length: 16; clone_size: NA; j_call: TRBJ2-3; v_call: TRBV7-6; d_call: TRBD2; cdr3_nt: TGTGCCAGCAGCCCCAGACTAGCGGGGGGCACAGATACGCAGTATTTT; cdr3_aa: CASSPRLAGGTDTQYF
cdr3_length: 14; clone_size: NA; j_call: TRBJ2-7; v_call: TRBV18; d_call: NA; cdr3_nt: TGTGCCAGCTCACCATCAGATACCTCCTACGAGCAGTACTTC; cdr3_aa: CASSPSDTSYEQYF
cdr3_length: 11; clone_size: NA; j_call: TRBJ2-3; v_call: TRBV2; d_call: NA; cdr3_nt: TGTGCCAGCAGTGCCCCGGGACTCCCGTATTTT; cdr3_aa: CASSAPGLPYF
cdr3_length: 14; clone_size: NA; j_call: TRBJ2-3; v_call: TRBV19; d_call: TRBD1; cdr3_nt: TGTGCCAGTTCCGACAGGGGGGGGACAGATACGCAGTATTTT; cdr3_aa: CASSDRGGTDTQYF
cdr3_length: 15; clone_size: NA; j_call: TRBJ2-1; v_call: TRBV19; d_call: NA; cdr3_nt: TGTGCCAGTAGTGTCGGCGGGATTTTTAACAATGAGCAGTTCTTC; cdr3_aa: CASSVGGIFNNEQFF
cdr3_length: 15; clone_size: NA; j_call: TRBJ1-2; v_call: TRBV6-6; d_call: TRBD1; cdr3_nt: TGTGCCAGCAGTTACTCGACAGGGCTTAGCTATGGCTACACCTTC; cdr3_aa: CASSYSTGLSYGYTF
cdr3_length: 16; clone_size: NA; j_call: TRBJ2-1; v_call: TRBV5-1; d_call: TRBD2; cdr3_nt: TGCGCCAGCAGCTTGTTCGGACTAGCGGGAAGAAATGAGCAGTTCTTC; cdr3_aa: CASSLFGLAGRNEQFF
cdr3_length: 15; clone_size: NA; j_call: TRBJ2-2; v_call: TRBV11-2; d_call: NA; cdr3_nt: TGTGCCAGCAGCTTATTGCGGGGGAACACCGGGGAGCTGTTTTTT; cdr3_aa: CASSLLRGNTGELFF
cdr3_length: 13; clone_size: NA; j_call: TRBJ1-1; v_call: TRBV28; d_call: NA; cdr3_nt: TGTGCCAGCAGTCCCTCGACAGGAAGGAAAGCTTTCTTT; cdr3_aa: CASSPSTGRKAFF
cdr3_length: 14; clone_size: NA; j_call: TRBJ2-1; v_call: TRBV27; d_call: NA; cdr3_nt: TGTGCCAGCAGCCCAACCCGGGTCCACAATGAGCAGTTCTTC; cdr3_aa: CASSPTRVHNEQFF
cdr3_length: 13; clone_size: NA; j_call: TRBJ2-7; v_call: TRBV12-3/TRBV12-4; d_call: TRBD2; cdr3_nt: TGTGCCAGCAGTTGGATAGCGGGAGGCGAGCAGTACTTC; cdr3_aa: CASSWIAGGEQYF
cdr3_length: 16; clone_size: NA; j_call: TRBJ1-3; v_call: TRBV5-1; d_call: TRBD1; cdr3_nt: TGCGCCAGCACCTCAGGGGGGCCTTACTCTGGAAACACCATATATTTT; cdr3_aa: CASTSGGPYSGNTIYF
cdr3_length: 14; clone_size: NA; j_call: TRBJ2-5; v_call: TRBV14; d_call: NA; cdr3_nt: TGTGCCAGCAGCCTTCTACCCCGTCTATCGACCCAGTACTTC; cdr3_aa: CASSLLPRLSTQYF
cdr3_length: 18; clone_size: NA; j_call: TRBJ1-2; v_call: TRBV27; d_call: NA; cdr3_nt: TGTGCCAGCAGTTTGGGGGGGGGAAAACAGGGCGTAAGGAATGGCTACACCTTC; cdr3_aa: CASSLGGGKQGVRNGYTF
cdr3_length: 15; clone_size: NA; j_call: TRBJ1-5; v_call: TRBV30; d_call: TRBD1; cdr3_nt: TGTGCCTGGAGAGGGCAGGGGGCTGGCAATCAGCCCCAGCATTTT; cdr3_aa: CAWRGQGAGNQPQHF
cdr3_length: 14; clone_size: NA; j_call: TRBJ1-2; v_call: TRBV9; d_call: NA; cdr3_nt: TGTGCCAGCAGCCCCAGCGGCATTTCTTATGGCTACACCTTC; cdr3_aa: CASSPSGISYGYTF
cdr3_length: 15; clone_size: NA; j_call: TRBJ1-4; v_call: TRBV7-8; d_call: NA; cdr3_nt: TGTGCCAGCAGCCCGACCGGACAGTTTGGCGAAAAACTGTTTTTT; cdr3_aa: CASSPTGQFGEKLFF
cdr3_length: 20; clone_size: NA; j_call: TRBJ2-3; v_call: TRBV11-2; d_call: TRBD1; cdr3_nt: TGTGCCAGCAGCTTAGATCTAACCCTACTCCGGACAGGGGACCCAGATACGCAGTATTTT; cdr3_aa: CASSLDLTLLRTGDPDTQYF
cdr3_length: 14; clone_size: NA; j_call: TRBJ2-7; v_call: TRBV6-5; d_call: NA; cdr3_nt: TGTGCCAGCAGGGCCGGGGGGCGAATTAGCGAGCAGTACTTC; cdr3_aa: CASRAGGRISEQYF
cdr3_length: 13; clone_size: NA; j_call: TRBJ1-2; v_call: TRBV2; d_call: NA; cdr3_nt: TGTGCCAGCAGTGGGCTGGAGGTCTATGGCTACACCTTC; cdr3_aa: CASSGLEVYGYTF
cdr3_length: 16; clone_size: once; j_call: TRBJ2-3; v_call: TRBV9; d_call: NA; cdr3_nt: TGTGCCAGCAGCGTCCTCGTCGGGATCGACACAGATACGCAGTATTTT; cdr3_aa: CASSVLVGIDTDTQYF
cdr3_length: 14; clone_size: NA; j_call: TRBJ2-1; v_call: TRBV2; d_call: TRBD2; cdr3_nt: TGTGCCAGCAGAGGACTAGCGGGAGCCCATGAGCAGTTCTTC; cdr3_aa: CASRGLAGAHEQFF
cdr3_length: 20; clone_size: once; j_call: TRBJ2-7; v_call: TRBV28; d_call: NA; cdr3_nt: TGTGCCAGCAGTTCCCCCCTCCCAGCGGGACACACACGGAGCTCCTACGAGCAGTACTTC; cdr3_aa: CASSSPLPAGHTRSSYEQYF